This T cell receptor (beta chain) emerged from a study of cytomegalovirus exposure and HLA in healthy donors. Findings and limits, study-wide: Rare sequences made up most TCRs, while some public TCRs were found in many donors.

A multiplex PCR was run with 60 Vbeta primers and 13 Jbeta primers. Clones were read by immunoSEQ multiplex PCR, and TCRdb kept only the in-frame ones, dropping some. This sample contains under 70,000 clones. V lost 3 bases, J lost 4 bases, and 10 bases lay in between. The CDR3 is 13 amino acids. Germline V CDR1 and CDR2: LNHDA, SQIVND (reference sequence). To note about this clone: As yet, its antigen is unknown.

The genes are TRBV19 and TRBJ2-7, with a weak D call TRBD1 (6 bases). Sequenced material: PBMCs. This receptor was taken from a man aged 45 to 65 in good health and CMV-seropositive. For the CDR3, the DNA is TGTGCCAGTAGTATTGGGCAGGGGTACGAGCAGTACTTC. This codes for CASSIGQGYEQYF. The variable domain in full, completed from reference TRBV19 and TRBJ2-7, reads DGGITQSPKYLFRKEGQNVTLSCEQNLNHDAMYWYRQDPGQGLRLIYYSQIVNDFQKGDIAEGYSVSREKKESFPLTVTSAQKNPTAFYLCASSIGQGYEQYFGPGTRLTVT.